This TCR beta chain is from a study of shared clonotypes between healthy human individuals. Study outcomes and limitations: What naive subsets generally showed was a larger estimated richness than memory subsets showed.

There are a few counts of this clone. What it recognizes is unknown. Per the germline V gene, CDR1 is SGHVS and CDR2 is FQNEAQ. Deletions cut 5 bases from V and 2 bases from J, with 15 bases between. The CDR3 loop spans 15 amino acids. Data came from immunoSEQ multiplex PCR; TCRdb stores just in-frame clones and leaves some out. The sample shows about 1 million clones, approximately 72% of them seen only once. The donors were all Caucasian adults (living in Nashville, Tennessee). The TCR sequence derives from a man younger than 35 in good health. V is TRBV7-8 and J is TRBJ1-1; D is possibly TRBD1 (5 bases). The sequencing sample was made of memory CD4+ T cells sorted from blood. Subset given: CD45RA-negative fraction. CDR3 nucleotide sequence: TGTGCCAGCAGCCTCTCGACAGTTTTCAACACTGAAGCTTTCTTT. This sequence encodes CASSLSTVFNTEAFF.